Below are 22 T cell receptor beta chains sequenced from a single sample in a study of T cell changes during pregnancy in multiple sclerosis (dated by TCRdb to the late 2010s). Libraries were built with the immunoSEQ multiplex PCR assay. TCRdb obtained this table from immuneACCESS and retained in-frame rearrangements with V and J assigned. These tables miss some clones; where compared with another copy, unresolved V genes account for less than half of the shortfall, and the remainder is unexplained. The sample table lists some 70,000 clones, approximately 90% of them with a count of one. The ten biggest clones cover approximately 1.5% of the sample. The sample consisted of peripheral blood, taken in the third trimester of pregnancy. Receptor source: a female donor with multiple sclerosis, enrolled in a pregnancy study.

This chain joins TRBV5-3 and TRBJ2-7, with 11 bases fitting TRBD2. TRBV5-3 is designated an ORF whose function remains uncertain. The CDR3 is 16 residues long. Trimming at V came to 4 bases and at J to 2 bases, leaving 8 bases not matched to a gene. CDR3 bases: TGTGCCAGAAGCCTTAGCGGGAGGGCCCTGGCCTACGAGCAGTACTTC. This codes for CARSLSGRALAYEQYF.

The chain couples TRBV6-5 to TRBJ1-4, with D unclear. Germline V CDR1 and CDR2: MNHEY, SVGAGI. The CDR3 covers 14 residues. Trimming pared 0 bases from V and 4 bases from J, leaving 6 bases between. The CDR3 is CASSYSRDNEKLFF. The DNA of the CDR3 is TGTGCCAGCAGTTACTCGAGAGATAATGAAAAACTGTTTTTT.

The rearrangement joins TRBV27 to TRBJ2-7; 9 positions agree with TRBD1. The length of the CDR3 is 16 residues. Per the germline V gene, CDR1 is MNHEY and CDR2 is SMNVEV (reference sequence). J was trimmed by 2 bases and V by 5 bases; bases with no gene match: 10. The DNA for the CDR3 is TGTGCCAGCAGTCCGTGGGGGGGACAGGGCGCCTACGAGCAGTACTTC. It encodes CASSPWGGQGAYEQYF.

This clone has a handful of counts. This rearrangement joins TRBV7-9 to TRBJ2-1, with D perhaps TRBD2 (6 bases). Deletions cut 4 bases from V and 4 bases from J, with 11 bases between. Germline values: CDR1 SEHNR, CDR2 FQNEAQ (reference sequence). The CDR3 is 14 amino acids. For the CDR3, the DNA is TGTGCCAGCAGCTCGAGCGGGCCTTACAATGAGCAGTTCTTC. This encodes CASSSSGPYNEQFF.

V usage is TRBV18 and J usage is TRBJ1-5; 8 nucleotides match TRBD1. CDR3 length: 17 residues. Trimming removed 5 bases from V and 0 bases from J; junction bases left unmatched: 9. The V gene's germline CDR1 is KGHSH and CDR2 LQKENI. This CDR3 is CASSTGGRAYSNQPQHF. As DNA, the CDR3 is TGTGCCAGCTCAACAGGGGGTCGTGCTTATAGCAATCAGCCCCAGCATTTT.

This clone was picked up a small number of times. The chain combines TRBV28 with TRBJ2-1, with D uncertain. Trimming removed 3 bases at V and 5 bases at J, with 5 bases between. The CDR3 covers 12 residues. Germline values: CDR1 MDHEN, CDR2 SYDVKM. The CDR3 nucleotides read TGTGCCAGCAGTTTGGCAGACAATGAGCAGTTCTTC. It encodes CASSLADNEQFF.

This clone was detected once. This chain links TRBV6-1 with TRBJ1-5; D ambiguous. The CDR3 extends over 14 amino acids. Trimming cost V 6 bases and J 4 bases, with 13 bases left between them. Germline V gene lookup returns CDR1 MNHNS and CDR2 SASEGT. The CDR3 loop is CASRRLNSNQPQHF. The DNA for the CDR3 is TGTGCCAGCAGGCGCCTCAATTCGAATCAGCCCCAGCATTTT.

The J gene is TRBJ1-1, the V gene TRBV29-1; TRBD1 aligns across 9 bases. The CDR3 loop spans 16 amino acids. Unmatched junction bases numbered 12, after V lost 4 bases and J lost 3 bases. Germline loops: CDR1 SQVTM, CDR2 ANQGSEA. CDR3 nucleotide sequence: TGCAGCGTTGGGGGACAGGGTGGTAGAAGTGACACTGAAGCTTTCTTT. It encodes CSVGGQGGRSDTEAFF.

This clone was detected a few times. The rearrangement uses TRBV27 and TRBJ2-7, with TRBD2 matching 7 bases. V gave up 5 bases and J gave up 2 bases; unmatched junction bases: 9. Germline CDR1 and CDR2: MNHEY and SMNVEV (reference sequence). The CDR3 consists of 15 residues. The chain's CDR3 is CASSPQLAVTYEQYF. The DNA for the CDR3 is TGTGCCAGCAGTCCGCAGCTAGCGGTTACCTACGAGCAGTACTTC.

As to this clone: The same CDR3 can be traced to other DNA sequences in this sample. V is TRBV19 and J is TRBJ2-7; 9 positions agree with TRBD1. This CDR3 spans 15 amino acids. CDR1 LNHDA and CDR2 SQIVND come from the germline V gene (reference sequence). J gave up 0 bases and V 5 bases, and 5 bases lay outside the gene matches. CDR3 amino acids: CASSPGQGLSYEQYF. DNA of the CDR3: TGTGCCAGTAGTCCTGGACAGGGGCTCTCCTACGAGCAGTACTTC.

This chain joins TRBV2 and TRBJ1-1; possibly TRBD1 for D (5 bases). This CDR3 has 10 amino acids. V gave up 9 bases and J gave up 6 bases, with 8 bases separating them. Germline-derived CDR1 and CDR2 are SNHLY and FYNNEI. CDR3 in DNA: TGTGCCAGGGGGGGGGCTGAAGCTTTCTTT. Translation: CARGGAEAFF.

J is TRBJ2-3 and V is TRBV5-6; D possibly corresponds to TRBD1 (5 bases). V was pared by 4 bases and J by 5 bases, with 14 bases between. Germline values: CDR1 SGHDT, CDR2 YYEEEE. This CDR3 comprises 14 residues. The CDR3 DNA reads TGTGCCAGCAGCCCCCCAGGGCAACGAGATACGCAGTATTTT. This sequence encodes CASSPPGQRDTQYF. The full variable domain, in which reference TRBV5-6 and TRBJ2-3 provide the parts outside the CDR3, is DAGVTQSPTHLIKTRGQQVTLRCSPKSGHDTVSWYQQALGQGPQFIFQYYEEEERQRGNFPDRFSGHQFPNYSSELNVNALLLGDSALYLCASSPPGQRDTQYFGPGTRLTVL.

In its sample, this clone was seen once. The chain recombines TRBV13 with TRBJ2-7; 8 nucleotides match TRBD2. This CDR3 comprises 16 residues. Losses at the gene ends were 0 bases for V and 3 bases for J; bases not matched to a gene: 7. Germline values: CDR1 PRHDT, CDR2 FYEKMQ (reference sequence). CDR3 protein: CASSLGLRAGVYEQYF. DNA for the CDR3: TGTGCCAGCAGCTTAGGCCTTCGAGCGGGGGTCTACGAGCAGTACTTC.

The chain recombines TRBV7-9 with TRBJ2-1, with TRBD1 identical over 8 bases. Germline V lookup: CDR1 SEHNR, CDR2 FQNEAQ (reference sequence). V gave up 5 bases and J gave up 7 bases; unmatched junction bases: 7. The CDR3 sequence is 14 residues long. The CDR3 loop reads CASSTGTGPNEQFF. The CDR3 coding sequence is TGTGCCAGCAGCACCGGGACAGGACCTAATGAGCAGTTCTTC.

The genes are TRBV11-2 and TRBJ2-1; the match to TRBD2 covers 9 bases. This CDR3 contains 17 residues. Trimming cost V 7 bases and J 7 bases; bases outside gene matches: 17. The germline V gene encodes CDR1 SGHAT and CDR2 FQNNGV. CDR3 residues: CASIRRIAGEVRNEQFF. The CDR3 DNA reads as TGTGCCAGCATTAGGAGAATAGCGGGAGAGGTCAGGAATGAGCAGTTCTTC.

This chain joins TRBV5-6 and TRBJ1-2, with 7 bases aligning to TRBD1. CDR3 size: 16 residues. V lost 4 bases, J lost 6 bases, and 15 bases stayed unmatched. CDR1 is SGHDT and CDR2 is YYEEEE in the germline V gene. CDR3 in amino acids: CASSPLDRVEWNGYTF. In nucleotides, the CDR3 is TGTGCCAGCAGCCCCCTCGACAGGGTGGAGTGGAATGGCTACACCTTC.

The chain recombines TRBV5-1 with TRBJ2-5, with 13 bases fitting TRBD2. The trim removed 5 bases at V and 5 bases at J, leaving 9 bases unmatched. CDR1 and CDR2 from the germline V gene are SGHRS and YFSETQ. The CDR3 length is 16 residues. The chain's CDR3 is CASSPTSGRALETQYF. The CDR3 nucleotides are TGCGCCAGCAGTCCAACTAGCGGGAGGGCCCTGGAGACCCAGTACTTC. The full variable domain, with the rest looked up from reference TRBV5-1 and TRBJ2-5, is KAGVTQTPRYLIKTRGQQVTLSCSPISGHRSVSWYQQTPGQGLQFLFEYFSETQRNKGNFPGRFSGRQFSNSRSEMNVSTLELGDSALYLCASSPTSGRALETQYFGPGTRLLVL.

The chain joins TRBV4-1 to TRBJ2-7; the match to TRBD1 covers 8 bases. CDR1 is MGHRA, CDR2 YSYEKL, per germline. CDR3 length: 17 amino acids. Trimming removed 0 bases from V and 3 bases from J; junction bases left unmatched: 10. CDR3 nucleotide sequence: TGCGCCAGCAGCCAAGAATGGGGCAGGGGGCTAGACTACGAGCAGTACTTC. It yields the protein CASSQEWGRGLDYEQYF.

This clone was seen a single time. The chain is built from TRBV5-4 and TRBJ2-1; the match to TRBD2 covers 10 bases. There are 16 residues in the CDR3. Per the germline V gene, CDR1 is SGHNT and CDR2 is YYREEE (reference sequence). V dropped 0 bases and J dropped 6; count of bases not matched to a gene: 6. The CDR3 coding sequence is TGTGCCAGCAGCTTGGGGGCTAGCGGGAGAACCAATGAGCAGTTCTTC. Residues: CASSLGASGRTNEQFF.

J is TRBJ2-7 and V is TRBV30; weak D call: TRBD1 (8 bases). The V gene lost 0 bases and the J gene lost 2 bases, with 17 bases spanning the gap. The germline V gene has CDR1 GTSNPN and CDR2 SVGIG (reference sequence). This CDR3 is built from 16 residues. CDR3 sequence (DNA): TGTGCCTGGAGTGTACAGGGGGGAGGGCGGACCTACGAGCAGTACTTC. This gives the protein CAWSVQGGGRTYEQYF.

Here the CDR3 DNA reads TGTGCCAGTAGTGGGCGGCAGGGGGAAGTTAAGTTTACAGATACGCAGTATTTT. This sequence encodes CASSGRQGEVKFTDTQYF. The chain has TRBV19 and TRBJ2-3; TRBD1 agrees at 7 bases. The junction had 17 bases not matched to a gene; V was cut back by 5 bases and J by 3 bases. CDR1 is LNHDA and CDR2 is SQIVND in the germline V gene (reference sequence). The CDR3 is 18 residues long.

The V call is TRBV4-1, the J call TRBJ2-1, with TRBD1 matching over 8 bases. Germline trimming cut 4 bases from V and 8 bases from J; bases unmatched to any gene: 4. The V gene's germline CDR1 is MGHRA and CDR2 YSYEKL. This CDR3 region has 13 residues. The CDR3 DNA sequence: TGCGCCAGCAGCCTTTCGGACAGGGATGAGCAGTTCTTC. Its protein is CASSLSDRDEQFF.